One and the same sample provided the 22 T cell receptor beta chains below, sequenced in a study of response to subunit inactivated influenza vaccine. TCRdb fed the RT-PCR reads into MiXCR, producing one record per CDR3 protein. The sample holds fewer than 600,000 distinct CDR3 sequences, around 7.7% seen once. This sample comprised PBMCs from blood, obtained about 23 months after vaccination. Receptors were obtained from a man aged 50-75 years who received an inactivated influenza vaccine.

This clonotype was found a few times. The gene calls are TRBV5-1 and TRBJ1-4; possible D gene TRBD1, 5 bases. CDR1 is SGHRS, CDR2 YFSETQ, per germline. CDR3 length: 14 residues. Trimming shortened V by 4 bases and J by 0 bases, and 7 bases separated the two germline ends. The chain's CDR3 is CASSRGSTNEKLFF. In DNA, the CDR3 is TGCGCCAGCAGCAGGGGTTCAACTAATGAAAAACTGTTTTTT.

For this clonotype: A much larger clone lies one base from this, so it may be a read error. This chain links TRBV4-2 with TRBJ1-3; D is possibly TRBD1 (6 bases). Per germline, CDR1 LGHNA and CDR2 YNFKEQ. CDR3 length: 15 residues. For the CDR3, the DNA is TGTGCCAGCAGCCAAGTAGGACAGACTGGAAACACCCTATATTTT. It codes for CASSQVGQTGNTLYF.

The J gene is TRBJ2-4, the V gene TRBV5-1, with 14 bases that match TRBD2. The CDR3 is 17 residues long. Trimming removed 3 bases from V and 1 base from J; junction bases left unmatched: 3. Per the germline V gene, CDR1 is SGHRS and CDR2 is YFSETQ. CDR3 DNA: TGCGCCAGCAGCTCATGGACTAGCGGGAGGGCCAAAAACATTCAGTACTTC. Amino acids: CASSSWTSGRAKNIQYF.

This chain links TRBV20-1 with TRBJ2-2; tentatively, D is TRBD2 (6 bases). The V end lost 6 bases, the J end lost 6 bases, and 17 bases lay between the germline ends. Germline CDR1 DFQATT, CDR2 SNEGSKA (reference sequence). The CDR3 is 14 residues long. DNA for the CDR3: TGCAGTGCCCGTGCCGGGAGCTCTTCCGGGGAGCTGTTTTTT. Residues: CSARAGSSSGELFF.

The chain has TRBV5-1 and TRBJ2-1, with 9 bases lining up with TRBD2. The J segment lost 8 bases and the V segment lost 7 bases, leaving 10 bases of the junction unmatched. Germline V gene data show CDR1 as SGHRS and CDR2 as YFSETQ. The CDR3 is 14 residues long. The chain's CDR3 is CASARGGADYEQFF. Written as DNA, the CDR3 is TGCGCCAGCGCTCGCGGGGGGGCCGACTATGAGCAGTTCTTC.

This clonotype was recorded a few times. The genes are TRBV20-1 and TRBJ1-2, with D maybe TRBD1 (5 bases). This CDR3 comprises 14 residues. In germline, CDR1 is DFQATT, CDR2 SNEGSKA (reference sequence). The V and J ends lost 0 bases and 4 bases respectively, with 12 bases between them. CDR3 protein: CSAREKTDLYGYTF. The CDR3 bases are TGCAGTGCTAGAGAGAAGACAGACCTCTATGGCTACACCTTC.

V gene TRBV7-2 combines with J gene TRBJ2-3; the match to TRBD2 covers 15 bases. The CDR3 loop spans 16 amino acids. The ends lost 6 bases at V and 2 bases at J; junction bases unmatched: 3. The germline V gene encodes CDR1 SGHTA and CDR2 FQGNSA. Here the CDR3 DNA reads TGTGCCAGCAGGTGGACTAGCGGGGGGGTCACAGATACGCAGTATTTT. This gives the protein CASRWTSGGVTDTQYF. Variable domain in full (rest from reference TRBV7-2 and TRBJ2-3): GAGVSQSPSNKVTEKGKDVELRCDPISGHTALYWYRQSLGQGLEFLIYFQGNSAPDKSGLPSDRFSAERTGGSVSTLTIQRTQQEDSAVYLCASRWTSGGVTDTQYFGPGTRLTVL.

In this sample, this clonotype turned up a few times. J is TRBJ2-2 and V is TRBV29-1; 11 nucleotides match TRBD2. The CDR3 is 14 residues long. Germline CDR1 SQVTM, CDR2 ANQGSEA. Trimming took 7 bases from V and 2 from J; bases not matched to a gene: 3. DNA for the CDR3: TGCAGCGCTGGGACTAGCGGTAACACCGGGGAGCTGTTTTTT. It encodes CSAGTSGNTGELFF.

This clonotype was seen only once. The rearrangement links TRBV20-1 to TRBJ2-3, with a tentative D call TRBD2 (6 bases). Germline V gene sequence: CDR1 DFQATT, CDR2 SNEGSKA (reference sequence). Trimming shortened V by 0 bases and J by 4 bases, and 11 bases separated the two germline ends. The CDR3 totals 14 residues. The DNA for the CDR3 is TGCAGTGCTAGAGATGGGAGCGGGCCAGATACGCAGTATTTT. Its translation: CSARDGSGPDTQYF.

The chain uses TRBV27 and TRBJ2-7, with D perhaps TRBD1 or TRBD2 (5 bases each). Trimming removed 7 bases at V and 6 bases at J, with 16 bases between. Germline V gene lookup returns CDR1 MNHEY and CDR2 SMNVEV (reference sequence). The CDR3 is 13 amino acids. DNA of the CDR3: TGTGCCAGCACGCCCGGGGCAGGAGGCGAGCAGTACTTC. This encodes CASTPGAGGEQYF.

This clonotype was seen at least ten times. The chain employs TRBV20-1 and TRBJ1-4, with 7 bases fitting TRBD1. Germline V CDR1 and CDR2: DFQATT, SNEGSKA (reference sequence). This CDR3 comprises 15 residues. Trimming removed 5 bases from V and 7 bases from J; junction bases left unmatched: 13. CDR3 region: CSAPTATGAGEKLFF. In DNA form, the CDR3 reads TGCAGTGCTCCCACCGCCACAGGGGCAGGTGAAAAACTGTTTTTT.

This clonotype showed up just a few times. This chain uses TRBV6-1 with TRBJ1-2; D gene uncertain. V was trimmed by 1 base and J by 7 bases, leaving 16 bases between them. The CDR3 is made up of 15 amino acids. Looked up from germline, CDR1 is MNHNS and CDR2 is SASEGT. Here the CDR3 DNA reads TGTGCCAGCAGTGAAGTAGGATTGGTGAGCGGTGGCTACACCTTC. This translates into CASSEVGLVSGGYTF.

The V and J genes are TRBV20-1 and TRBJ1-1; the D gene is possibly TRBD1 (5 bases). Germline-derived CDR1 and CDR2 are DFQATT and SNEGSKA (reference sequence). The germline V and J ends were trimmed by 6 bases and 7 bases, with 15 bases remaining between them. There are 12 residues in the CDR3. The CDR3 sequence: CSAPGDFVEAFF. Written as DNA, the CDR3 is TGCAGTGCCCCGGGGGATTTTGTTGAAGCTTTCTTT.

The genes are TRBV12-3 or TRBV12-4 and TRBJ1-5, with TRBD1 matching over 8 bases. V was pared by 2 bases and J by 2 bases, with 5 bases of the junction left unmatched. This CDR3 region has 16 residues. The CDR3 coding sequence is TGTGCCAGCAGTTTATCAGGGGGCGCAGGCAATCAGCCCCAGCATTTT. Protein: CASSLSGGAGNQPQHF.

J is TRBJ2-1 and V is TRBV12-3 or TRBV12-4, with 7 bases identical to TRBD1. This CDR3 has 14 amino acids. The J segment lost 6 bases and the V segment lost 6 bases, leaving 8 bases of the junction unmatched. CDR3 amino acids: CASSRRQGGNEQFF. The DNA of the CDR3 is TGTGCCAGCAGCCGAAGACAGGGTGGCAATGAGCAGTTCTTC.

In this sample, this clonotype turned up a few times. J is TRBJ2-1 and V is TRBV5-1; D ambiguous. The CDR3 totals 14 residues. CDR1 is SGHRS and CDR2 is YFSETQ in the germline V gene. V lost 2 bases and J 1 base, leaving 7 bases between the germline ends. CDR3 in amino acids: CASSFRYSYNEQFF. The CDR3 DNA reads TGCGCCAGCAGCTTTCGGTATTCCTACAATGAGCAGTTCTTC.

This clonotype was seen repeatedly, ten times or more. The V call is TRBV3-1, the J call TRBJ2-1; TRBD2 is a possible D gene (5 bases). Germline lookup yields CDR1 LGHDT and CDR2 YNNKEL (reference sequence). V was clipped by 1 base and J by 7 bases, with 8 bases between them. This CDR3 is built from 13 residues. CDR3 nucleotides: TGTGCCAGCAGCCAAGGACTAAGGAATGAGCAGTTCTTC. It codes for CASSQGLRNEQFF.

The V gene is TRBV11-1, the J gene TRBJ2-7; D may be TRBD1 or TRBD2 (5 bases each). Trimming removed 3 bases from V and 6 bases from J, with 12 bases in between. The length of the CDR3 is 13 residues. The germline gives CDR1 SGHAT, CDR2 FQDESV (reference sequence). CDR3 sequence: CASSLGRAAEQYF. The CDR3 DNA is TGTGCCAGCAGCTTGGGACGGGCCGCCGAGCAGTACTTC.

The chain has TRBV12-3 or TRBV12-4 and TRBJ1-1; D is undetermined. The CDR3 runs to 15 residues. V dropped 6 bases and J dropped 7 bases, with 21 bases sitting between them. The CDR3 DNA sequence: TGTGCCAGCAGCTCCTTAGGGCAGCTGTACCGTGAAGCTTTCTTT. It yields the protein CASSSLGQLYREAFF.

V usage is TRBV7-2 and J usage is TRBJ1-3; D is unresolved. The CDR3 is 16 residues long. The V gene lost 3 bases and the J gene lost 0 bases, with 12 bases spanning the gap. Germline V gene sequence: CDR1 SGHTA, CDR2 FQGNSA. DNA for the CDR3: TGTGCCAGCAGCTTCCAGGTCTCAGTCTCTGGAAACACCATATATTTT. This gives the protein CASSFQVSVSGNTIYF.

V gene TRBV20-1 combines with J gene TRBJ2-7; TRBD1 aligns across 9 bases. The CDR3 spans 13 residues. Germline V gives CDR1 DFQATT, CDR2 SNEGSKA (reference sequence). With 6 bases clipped from V and 1 base from J, the junction kept 4 bases outside the gene matches. The chain's CDR3 is CSAWTGESYEQYF. For the CDR3, the DNA is TGCAGTGCATGGACAGGGGAGTCCTACGAGCAGTACTTC.

The table lists this clonotype with a few counts. The chain links TRBV12-3 or TRBV12-4 to TRBJ2-5, with D perhaps being TRBD1 or TRBD2 (5 bases each). V lost 2 bases, J lost 2 bases, and 12 bases lay in between. The CDR3 spans 15 residues. In DNA form, the CDR3 reads TGTGCCAGCAGTTTAAGGGAGACAGCACAAGAGACCCAGTACTTC. This gives the protein CASSLRETAQETQYF.